This TCR beta chain appears in the sequencing data of a study of cytomegalovirus exposure and HLA in healthy donors. For the study at large: There were under 140 million unique TCR beta sequences, drawn from about 200 million T cells, in an earlier analysis.

Study-wide findings and caveats: Analyzed later, association rates of TCRs varied across HLA loci, with DRB1 most and HLA-C fewest. An analysis done earlier found most TCR beta V segments productive about 87% or about 30% of the time. Researchers reported in a later analysis that a missense DCLRE1C variant was tied to TCR beta V- and J-gene trimming.

With 60 Vbeta and 13 Jbeta primers, the PCR was carried out. Clones were sequenced by immunoSEQ multiplex PCR, and TCRdb holds only the in-frame ones, with some missing. The sample has around 150,000 clones, 77% seen once; the top ten hold about 2.6%. V trimming: 5 bases; J trimming: 2 bases; junction bases outside the gene matches: 2. The germline gives CDR1 SGHAT, CDR2 FQNNGV. The CDR3 spans 13 residues. In regard to this clone: What it recognizes is unknown.

The receptor's source is a middle-aged woman in good health and CMV-seropositive. The chain employs TRBV11-2 and TRBJ1-2; 7 bases match TRBD1. Input material: PBMCs. CDR3 nucleotides: TGTGCCAGCAGCCGGGACAGCAACTATGGCTACACCTTC. It yields the protein CASSRDSNYGYTF.